This T cell receptor (beta chain) was observed in a study of shared clonotypes between healthy human individuals. CD45RO-negative cells were positively selected for CCR7, leaving out terminally differentiated effector memory CD45RA+ cells. This CDR3 is 14 amino acids long. The germline V gene has CDR1 SGHNT and CDR2 YYREEE (reference sequence). With 0 bases removed from V and 0 bases from J, the gap between germline ends came to 6 bases. Several immunoSEQ plates received, in even portions, the genomic DNA of each subset. Profiled with immunoSEQ multiplex PCR; TCRdb holds only in-frame clones, not every one. The sample contains about 2.2 million clones, just over 90% of which appear only once. Regarding the study as a whole: Larger richness was generally estimated for naive than memory subsets.

With regard to this clone: Antigen specificity is unknown.

This clonotype was sampled from a man in his late teens or twenties in good health. Some clones in this sample may be carry-over from other donors' samples. The chain has TRBV5-4 and TRBJ1-2; D not resolved. Material for sequencing was naive CD8+ T cells from PBMCs. CDR3 residues: CASSLGRSNYGYTF. In DNA form, the CDR3 reads TGTGCCAGCAGCTTGGGCAGATCTAACTATGGCTACACCTTC.